The 10 T cell receptor beta chains reported below all come from one sample, sequenced in a study of long-term antiretroviral therapy in people with HIV. Runs used v3.0 of the immunoSEQ assay and were done at survey level. Generated by immunoSEQ multiplex PCR, the TCRdb table keeps only in-frame clones and is missing some. Altogether 13,000 to 15,000 clones are present, 75% to 85% being singletons, with the ten largest covering around 21%. The specimen was unsorted PBMCs, collected 1.3 years before starting antiretroviral therapy. The receptors were sampled from a man aged 40-50 years with HIV.

Here the CDR3 reads CASSLESPGLNTEAFF. Here the CDR3 DNA reads TGCGCCAGCAGCTTGGAGTCCCCGGGTTTGAACACTGAAGCTTTCTTT. The chain uses TRBV5-1 and TRBJ1-1, with D unclear. Germline CDR1 and CDR2: SGHRS and YFSETQ. The CDR3 runs to 16 residues. The ends were cut back, 0 bases at V and 0 bases at J, with 12 bases in the middle.

J is TRBJ1-6 and V is TRBV2; a weak D match, TRBD1 (5 bases). Between the trimmed V and J ends, which lost 3 bases and 7 bases, there was a span of 10 bases. This CDR3 contains 14 residues. Germline V gene lookup returns CDR1 SNHLY and CDR2 FYNNEI. CDR3 nucleotides: TGTGCCAGCAGTGACTGGGGGGACAATTCACCCCTCCACTTT. It is translated as CASSDWGDNSPLHF. Full variable domain (outside the CDR3, taken from reference TRBV2 and TRBJ1-6): EPEVTQTPSHQVTQMGQEVILRCVPISNHLYFYWYRQILGQKVEFLVSFYNNEISEKSEIFDDQFSVERPDGSNFTLKIRSTKLEDSAMYFCASSDWGDNSPLHFGNGTRLTVT.

V gene TRBV27 combines with J gene TRBJ2-1; D call uncertain. The V and J ends lost 2 bases and 3 bases respectively, with 14 bases between them. The CDR3 is 16 residues long. CDR1 and CDR2 (germline): MNHEY, SMNVEV (reference sequence). CDR3 bases: TGTGCCAGCAGTTTAAAAGGCACGCACAACTACAATGAGCAGTTCTTC. It yields the protein CASSLKGTHNYNEQFF.

There are a few counts of this clone. The CDR3 sequence is CASSLRQGNSPLHF. The CDR3, as DNA: TGTGCCAGCAGCTTGCGACAGGGAAATTCACCCCTCCACTTT. The chain joins TRBV7-2 to TRBJ1-6; 7 bases fit TRBD1. This CDR3 is built from 14 residues. CDR1 and CDR2 from the germline V gene are SGHTA and FQGNSA. Unmatched junction bases numbered 3, after V lost 3 bases and J lost 7 bases.

This chain joins TRBV5-1 and TRBJ2-7; TRBD1 or TRBD2 may be the D gene (5 bases each). Trimming left V 3 bases short and J 3 bases short, with 13 bases between. The CDR3 has 14 amino acids. Germline values: CDR1 SGHRS, CDR2 YFSETQ. The CDR3 here is CASSSTGTNYEQYF. The CDR3 region has the DNA TGCGCCAGCAGCTCAACCGGGACCAACTACGAGCAGTACTTC.

This sequence joins TRBV18 and TRBJ2-1; D not resolved. This CDR3 has 15 amino acids. Germline V gives CDR1 KGHSH, CDR2 LQKENI. The germline V and J ends were trimmed by 6 bases and 1 base, with 13 bases remaining between them. The CDR3 DNA reads TGTGCCAGCTCCCCCGGAATTGGTTCCTACAATGAGCAGTTCTTC. This codes for CASSPGIGSYNEQFF.

The chain's CDR3 is CASGDPPRTGELFF. The DNA for the CDR3 is TGTGCCAGTGGGGACCCACCGAGGACCGGGGAGCTGTTTTTT. The genes are TRBV19 and TRBJ2-2; D possibly uses TRBD1 or TRBD2 (5 bases each). The CDR3 spans 14 residues. Germline V lookup: CDR1 LNHDA, CDR2 SQIVND (reference sequence). Trimming stripped 8 bases from V and 5 bases from J, with 15 bases between.

The J gene is TRBJ1-2, the V gene TRBV19, with TRBD1 as a possible D gene (6 bases). The CDR3 length is 19 residues. V was trimmed by 3 bases and J by 1 base, leaving 24 bases between them. Germline lookup yields CDR1 LNHDA and CDR2 SQIVND (reference sequence). CDR3 DNA sequence: TGTGCCAGTAGTATCCTTCCCGAGGGGGGGATAGATGGTAACTATGGCTACACCTTC. Translation: CASSILPEGGIDGNYGYTF.

The chain has TRBV18 and TRBJ1-4; 7 nucleotides match TRBD1. The J segment lost 17 bases and the V segment lost 4 bases, leaving 13 bases of the junction unmatched. Germline loops: CDR1 KGHSH, CDR2 LQKENI. The CDR3 contains 13 residues. Written as DNA, the CDR3 is TGTGCCAGCTCACAGGGGGACGGGACAGTCGTATTTTTT. Residues: CASSQGDGTVVFF.

V is TRBV10-3 and J is TRBJ1-1; the D is unclear. V lost 1 base and J 3 bases, leaving 12 bases between the germline ends. CDR3 length: 15 residues. Per the germline V gene, CDR1 is ENHRY and CDR2 is SYGVKD. The chain's CDR3 is CAISEWGGLDTEAFF. The CDR3 DNA is TGTGCCATCAGTGAGTGGGGTGGACTAGACACTGAAGCTTTCTTT.